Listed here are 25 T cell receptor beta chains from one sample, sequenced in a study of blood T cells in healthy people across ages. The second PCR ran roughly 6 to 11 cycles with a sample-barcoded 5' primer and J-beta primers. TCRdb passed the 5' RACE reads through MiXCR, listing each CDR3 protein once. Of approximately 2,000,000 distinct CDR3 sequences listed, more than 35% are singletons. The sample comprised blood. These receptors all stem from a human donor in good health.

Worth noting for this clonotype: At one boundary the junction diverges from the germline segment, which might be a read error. CDR3 in DNA: TGCGCCAGCAGTTACTTCAGGGCTTCGGAGACCCAGTACTTC. Translation gives CASSYFRASETQYF. This chain links TRBV6-2 or TRBV6-3 with TRBJ2-7, with TRBD1 as a possible D gene (5 bases). Judging by the DNA end, TRBJ2-5 fits better; the J call may be wrong. Germline V gene lookup returns CDR1 MNHEY and CDR2 SVGEGT. The CDR3 is 14 amino acids.

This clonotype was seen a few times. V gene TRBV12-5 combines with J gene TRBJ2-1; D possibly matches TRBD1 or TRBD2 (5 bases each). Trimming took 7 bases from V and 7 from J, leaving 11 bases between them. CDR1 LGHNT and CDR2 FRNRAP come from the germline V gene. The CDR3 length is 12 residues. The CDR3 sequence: CASAPWGNEQFF. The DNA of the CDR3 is TGTGCTAGTGCCCCGTGGGGGAATGAGCAGTTCTTC.

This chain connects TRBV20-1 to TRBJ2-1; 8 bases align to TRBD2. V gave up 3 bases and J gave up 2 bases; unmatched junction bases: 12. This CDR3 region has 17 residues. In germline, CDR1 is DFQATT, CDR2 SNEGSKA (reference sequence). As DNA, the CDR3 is TGCAGTGCTAGCGGATTTATAACTAGCGGCCCCTACAATGAGCAGTTCTTC. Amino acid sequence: CSASGFITSGPYNEQFF.

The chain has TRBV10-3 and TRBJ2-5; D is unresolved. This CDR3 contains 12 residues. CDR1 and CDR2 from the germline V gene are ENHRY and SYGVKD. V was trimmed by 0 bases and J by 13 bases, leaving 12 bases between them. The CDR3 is CAISESEQVAYF. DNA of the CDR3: TGTGCCATCAGTGAGTCTGAGCAAGTAGCGTACTTC.

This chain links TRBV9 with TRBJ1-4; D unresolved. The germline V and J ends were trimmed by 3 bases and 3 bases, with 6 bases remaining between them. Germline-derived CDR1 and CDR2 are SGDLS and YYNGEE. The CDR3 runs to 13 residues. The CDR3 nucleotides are TGTGCCAGCAGCGGGCTAGCTAATGAAAAACTGTTTTTT. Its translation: CASSGLANEKLFF.

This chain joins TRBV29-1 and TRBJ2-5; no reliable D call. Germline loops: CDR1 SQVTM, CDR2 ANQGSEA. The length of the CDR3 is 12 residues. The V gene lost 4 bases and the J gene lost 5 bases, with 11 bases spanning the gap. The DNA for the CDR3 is TGCAGCGTTGGTTCTGGGTTGGAGACCCAGTACTTC. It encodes CSVGSGLETQYF.

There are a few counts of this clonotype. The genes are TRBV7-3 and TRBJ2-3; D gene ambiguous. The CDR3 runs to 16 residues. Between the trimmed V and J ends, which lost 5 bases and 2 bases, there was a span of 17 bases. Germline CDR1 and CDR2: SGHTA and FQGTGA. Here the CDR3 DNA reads TGTGCCAGCAGCACTCAGGCAGGAATTACCACAGATACGCAGTATTTT. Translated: CASSTQAGITTDTQYF.

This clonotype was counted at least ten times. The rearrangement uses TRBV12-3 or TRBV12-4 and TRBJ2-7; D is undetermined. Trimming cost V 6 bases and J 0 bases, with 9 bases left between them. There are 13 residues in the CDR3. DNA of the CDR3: TGTGCCAGCAGCTTGACCCTCTCCTACGAGCAGTACTTC. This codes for CASSLTLSYEQYF.

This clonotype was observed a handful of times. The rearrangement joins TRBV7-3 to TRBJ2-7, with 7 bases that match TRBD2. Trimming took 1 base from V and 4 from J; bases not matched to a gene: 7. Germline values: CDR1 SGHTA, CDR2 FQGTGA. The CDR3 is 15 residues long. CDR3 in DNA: TGTGCCAGCAGCTTAAGTGTAGCTAGCGGATACGAGCAGTACTTC. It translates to CASSLSVASGYEQYF.

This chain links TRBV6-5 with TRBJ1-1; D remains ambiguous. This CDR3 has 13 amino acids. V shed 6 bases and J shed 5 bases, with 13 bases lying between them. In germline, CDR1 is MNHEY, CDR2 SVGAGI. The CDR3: CASSVNSGTEAFF. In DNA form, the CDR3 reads TGTGCCAGCAGCGTCAACTCGGGTACTGAAGCTTTCTTT.

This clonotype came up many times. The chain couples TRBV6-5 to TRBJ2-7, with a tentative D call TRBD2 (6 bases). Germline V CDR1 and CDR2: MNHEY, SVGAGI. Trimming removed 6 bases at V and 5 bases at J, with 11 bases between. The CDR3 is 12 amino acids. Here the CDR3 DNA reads TGTGCCAGCAGGGGGACGGGGGACGAGCAGTACTTC. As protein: CASRGTGDEQYF.

The DNA for the CDR3 is TGTGCCAGCAGTGAAGGTGTAGCCAAAAACATTCAGTACTTC. It yields the protein CASSEGVAKNIQYF. The rearrangement links TRBV6-1 to TRBJ2-4; D gene ambiguous. Trimming cost V 1 base and J 0 bases, with 4 bases left between them. CDR3 length: 14 residues. From germline, CDR1 is MNHNS and CDR2 SASEGT.

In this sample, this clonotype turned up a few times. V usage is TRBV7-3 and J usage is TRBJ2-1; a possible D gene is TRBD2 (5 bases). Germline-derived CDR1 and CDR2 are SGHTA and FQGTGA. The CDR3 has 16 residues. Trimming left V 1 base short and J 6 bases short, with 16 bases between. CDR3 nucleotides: TGTGCCAGCAGCTTAATGAGGGAGTCCCCCCCCAATGAGCAGTTCTTC. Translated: CASSLMRESPPNEQFF.

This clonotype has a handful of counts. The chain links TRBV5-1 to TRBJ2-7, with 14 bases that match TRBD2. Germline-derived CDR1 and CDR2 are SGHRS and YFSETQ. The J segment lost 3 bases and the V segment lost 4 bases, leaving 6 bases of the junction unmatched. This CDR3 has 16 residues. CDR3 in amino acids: CASSRGLAGASYEQYF. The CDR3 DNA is TGCGCCAGCAGCCGGGGACTAGCGGGGGCCAGCTACGAGCAGTACTTC.

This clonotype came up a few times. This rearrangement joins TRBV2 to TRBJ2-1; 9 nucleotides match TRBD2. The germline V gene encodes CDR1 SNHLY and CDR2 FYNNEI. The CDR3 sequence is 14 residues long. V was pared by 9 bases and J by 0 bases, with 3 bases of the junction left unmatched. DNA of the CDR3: TGTGCCAGTCTAGCGGGGACCTCCTACAATGAGCAGTTCTTC. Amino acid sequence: CASLAGTSYNEQFF.

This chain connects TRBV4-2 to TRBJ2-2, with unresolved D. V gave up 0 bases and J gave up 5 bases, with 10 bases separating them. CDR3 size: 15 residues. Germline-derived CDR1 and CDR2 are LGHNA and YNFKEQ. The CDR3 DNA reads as TGTGCCAGCAGCCAAGAAGACGTGAATACCGGGGAGCTGTTTTTT. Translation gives CASSQEDVNTGELFF.

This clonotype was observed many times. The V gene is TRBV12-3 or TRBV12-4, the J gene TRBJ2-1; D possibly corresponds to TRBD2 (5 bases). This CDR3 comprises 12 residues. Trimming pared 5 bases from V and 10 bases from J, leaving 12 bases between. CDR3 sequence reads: CASSEGIVEQFF. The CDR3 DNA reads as TGTGCCAGCAGTGAGGGTATCGTAGAGCAGTTCTTC.

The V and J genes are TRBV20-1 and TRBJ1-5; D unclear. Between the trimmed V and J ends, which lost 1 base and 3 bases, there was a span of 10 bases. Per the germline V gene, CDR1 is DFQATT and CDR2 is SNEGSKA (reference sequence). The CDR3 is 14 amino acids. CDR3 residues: CSARGGGLNQPQHF. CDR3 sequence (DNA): TGCAGTGCTAGAGGAGGAGGCCTCAATCAGCCCCAGCATTTT.

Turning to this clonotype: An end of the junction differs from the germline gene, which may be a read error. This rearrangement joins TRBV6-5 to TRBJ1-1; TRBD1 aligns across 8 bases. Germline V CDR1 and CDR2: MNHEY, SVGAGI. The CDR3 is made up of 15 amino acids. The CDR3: CASSSARDRSTGAFF. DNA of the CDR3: TGTGCCAGCAGTTCTGCCCGGGACAGGAGTACTGGAGCTTTCTTT.

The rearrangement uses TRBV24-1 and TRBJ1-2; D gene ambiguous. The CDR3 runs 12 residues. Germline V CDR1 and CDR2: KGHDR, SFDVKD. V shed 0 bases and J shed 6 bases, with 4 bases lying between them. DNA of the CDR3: TGTGCCACCAGTGATTTGGTGGATGGCTACACCTTC. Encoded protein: CATSDLVDGYTF.

CDR3 sequence (DNA): TGTGCCAGCAGTTATTCAAGCGGGGGGCCCTTCTACAATGAGCAGTTCTTC. It codes for CASSYSSGGPFYNEQFF. This chain links TRBV6-2 or TRBV6-3 with TRBJ2-1, with 9 bases aligning to TRBD2. Germline CDR1 is MNHEY and CDR2 is SVGEGT. Trimming at V came to 3 bases and at J to 3 bases, leaving 9 bases not matched to a gene. This CDR3 region has 17 residues.

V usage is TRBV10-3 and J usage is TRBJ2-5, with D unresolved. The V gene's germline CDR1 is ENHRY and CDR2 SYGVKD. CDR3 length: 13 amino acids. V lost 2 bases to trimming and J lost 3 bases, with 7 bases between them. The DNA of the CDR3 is TGTGCCATCAGTGAGGATGGGGAAGAGACCCAGTACTTC. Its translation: CAISEDGEETQYF.

The CDR3 region has the DNA TGCAGTGCAAACGCGGGGCAGGGGGACTTATACGAGCAGTACTTC. The encoded protein is CSANAGQGDLYEQYF. This sequence joins TRBV20-1 and TRBJ2-7; perhaps TRBD1 as D (7 bases). CDR1 DFQATT and CDR2 SNEGSKA come from the germline V gene (reference sequence). The CDR3 sequence is 15 residues long. The germline V and J ends were trimmed by 6 bases and 4 bases, with 22 bases remaining between them.

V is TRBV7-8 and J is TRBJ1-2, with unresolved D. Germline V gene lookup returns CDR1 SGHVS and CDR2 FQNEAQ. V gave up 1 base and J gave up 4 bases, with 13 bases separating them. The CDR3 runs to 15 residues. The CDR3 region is CASSLGRVSPYGYTF. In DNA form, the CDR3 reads TGTGCCAGCAGCTTAGGGAGGGTGTCCCCCTATGGCTACACCTTC.

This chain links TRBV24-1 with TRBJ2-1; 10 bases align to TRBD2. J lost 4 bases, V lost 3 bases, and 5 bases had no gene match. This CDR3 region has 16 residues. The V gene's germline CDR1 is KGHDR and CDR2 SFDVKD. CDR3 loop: CATSDNSGGKYNEQFF. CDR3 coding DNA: TGTGCCACCAGTGATAATAGCGGGGGGAAATACAATGAGCAGTTCTTC.